This T cell receptor (beta chain) was identified during a study of T cell repertoires in cytomegalovirus infection. Overall study context: Both recently identified HLA-C-restricted and well-studied HLA-B-restricted CMV epitopes were used in the study.

This CDR3 region has 17 residues. Germline CDR1 SGHTA, CDR2 FQGNSA. Deletions cut 1 base from V and 1 base from J, with 15 bases between. TCRdb redid the calling of the reads with MiXCR, one entry per CDR3 protein. This table holds just under 500,000 distinct CDR3 sequences, 33% found once. Of note for this clonotype: Its cognate antigen is unknown.

The chain is built from TRBV7-2 and TRBJ2-3; D perhaps matches TRBD2 (7 bases). This clonotype was sampled from a human donor in good health (CMV status not recorded). Some clones in this sample may be carry-over from other donors' samples. Sequencing used cultured PBMCs, obtained from culture after CMV antigen stimulation. CDR3 DNA: TGTGCCAGCAGCTTAGAGTTCGGAGGGGGGGGCACAGATACGCAGTATTTT. The encoded protein is CASSLEFGGGGTDTQYF.